These 21 T cell receptor beta chains were all obtained from the same sample, sequenced in a study of shared clonotypes between healthy human individuals. Some clones are missing from TCRdb's copy, which holds only in-frame ones; the method was immunoSEQ multiplex PCR. The repertoire holds about 580,000 clones, more than 95% seen once, with approximately 0.3% in the top ten. Naive CD8 isolation took CD45RO-negative cells positively selected for CCR7 and excluded terminally differentiated effector memory CD45RA+ cells. Specimen: naive CD8+ T cells sorted from blood. The receptor set was obtained from a man aged 25-40 years in good health.

The CDR3 here is CATGTSINTEAFF. As DNA, the CDR3 is TGTGCCACCGGGACATCGATCAACACTGAAGCTTTCTTT. The rearrangement uses TRBV27 and TRBJ1-1; D possibly corresponds to TRBD1 (6 bases). CDR3 size: 13 residues. The V end lost 10 bases, the J end lost 2 bases, and 14 bases lay between the germline ends. Germline V gives CDR1 MNHEY, CDR2 SMNVEV (reference sequence).

This chain connects TRBV19 to TRBJ2-3, with 9 bases that match TRBD1. The CDR3 has 15 residues. V lost 6 bases and J lost 3; bases outside the gene matches: 7. Germline V gene lookup returns CDR1 LNHDA and CDR2 SQIVND (reference sequence). In DNA, the CDR3 is TGTGCCAGTAGACCGGACAGGGGAGGTACAGATACGCAGTATTTT. It specifies CASRPDRGGTDTQYF.

The chain is built from TRBV2 and TRBJ2-7; D ambiguous. CDR1 and CDR2 (germline): SNHLY, FYNNEI. V lost 8 bases and J lost 5, with 22 bases in between. This CDR3 is 15 amino acids long. CDR3 coding DNA: TGTGCCAGCCCACGAAATTCGGGTCTAATCGACGAGCAGTACTTC. Translated: CASPRNSGLIDEQYF.

The rearrangement uses TRBV7-9 and TRBJ1-4; no definite D call. The CDR3 sequence is 12 residues long. Germline CDR1 SEHNR, CDR2 FQNEAQ (reference sequence). V lost 4 bases and J 8 bases, leaving 8 bases between the germline ends. The CDR3 loop reads CASSSSGEKLFF. The CDR3 region has the DNA TGTGCCAGCAGCTCGAGTGGGGAAAAACTGTTTTTT.

This chain joins TRBV27 and TRBJ2-1; 8 bases are a match to TRBD2. Germline V lookup: CDR1 MNHEY, CDR2 SMNVEV (reference sequence). V shed 7 bases, J shed 4 bases, and the junction held 6 bases outside the gene matches. The length of the CDR3 is 14 residues. CDR3 loop: CASTIAGPYNEQFF. CDR3 nucleotides: TGTGCCAGCACCATAGCGGGACCTTACAATGAGCAGTTCTTC.

The V call is TRBV5-1, the J call TRBJ2-7, with TRBD2 as a possible D gene (7 bases). Between the trimmed V and J ends, which lost 4 bases and 3 bases, there was a span of 14 bases. Looked up from germline, CDR1 is SGHRS and CDR2 is YFSETQ. This CDR3 contains 14 residues. CDR3 sequence (DNA): TGCGCCAGCAGCCCTAGGGGGGGTGGCTACGAGCAGTACTTC. It yields the protein CASSPRGGGYEQYF.

CDR3: CSVVSNYGYTF. CDR3 bases: TGCAGCGTTGTATCGAACTATGGCTACACCTTC. This chain connects TRBV29-1 to TRBJ1-2; the D is unclear. CDR1 and CDR2 from the germline V gene are SQVTM and ANQGSEA. The CDR3 is made up of 11 amino acids. The V end was cut by 4 bases, the J end by 2 bases, with 5 bases between.

The chain joins TRBV10-1 to TRBJ2-1, with D perhaps matching TRBD2 (5 bases). V lost 4 bases and J 6 bases, leaving 10 bases between the germline ends. CDR1 and CDR2 from the germline V gene are WNHNN and SYGVQD (reference sequence). The CDR3 extends over 13 amino acids. The chain's CDR3 is CASSGIGGNEQFF. In DNA, the CDR3 is TGCGCCAGCAGTGGGATAGGAGGCAATGAGCAGTTCTTC.

V and J are TRBV27 and TRBJ2-7, with D uncertain. In germline, CDR1 is MNHEY, CDR2 SMNVEV (reference sequence). V lost 5 bases to trimming and J lost 3 bases, with 8 bases between them. The CDR3 is made up of 12 amino acids. CDR3 DNA sequence: TGTGCCAGCAGTGGGGATGACTACGAGCAGTACTTC. This translates into CASSGDDYEQYF.

The rearrangement links TRBV27 to TRBJ1-5; D may be TRBD1 (6 bases). CDR3 length: 15 amino acids. Trimming cost V 6 bases and J 3 bases, with 15 bases left between them. Germline CDR1 reads MNHEY; CDR2 reads SMNVEV (reference sequence). The CDR3 here is CASSLVQGNNQPQHF. The CDR3 DNA is TGTGCCAGCAGCCTAGTACAGGGAAACAATCAGCCCCAGCATTTT.

The chain couples TRBV28 to TRBJ2-7; no definite D call. The length of the CDR3 is 13 residues. Trimming shortened V by 4 bases and J by 1 base, and 8 bases separated the two germline ends. Germline CDR1 and CDR2: MDHEN and SYDVKM. This CDR3 reads CASSSSDSYEQYF. The CDR3 DNA follows: TGTGCCAGCAGTTCATCCGATTCCTACGAGCAGTACTTC.

The CDR3 DNA is TGTGCCAGCAGCTTGAGTGGTAGGGATGAGCAGTTCTTC. It translates to CASSLSGRDEQFF. This chain links TRBV5-6 with TRBJ2-1; D not resolved. With 1 base removed from V and 8 bases from J, the gap between germline ends came to 10 bases. The CDR3 contains 13 residues. Germline V gives CDR1 SGHDT, CDR2 YYEEEE. Full variable domain (outside the CDR3, taken from reference TRBV5-6 and TRBJ2-1): DAGVTQSPTHLIKTRGQQVTLRCSPKSGHDTVSWYQQALGQGPQFIFQYYEEEERQRGNFPDRFSGHQFPNYSSELNVNALLLGDSALYLCASSLSGRDEQFFGPGTRLTVL.

The rearrangement links TRBV21-1 to TRBJ1-1. TRBV21-1 constitutes a pseudogene. The CDR3 has 13 amino acids. For the CDR3, the DNA is TGTGCCAGCAGCACCGGTGGTCAGAAAAAAGCTTTCTTT. Translated: CASSTGGQKKAFF.

This chain joins TRBV28 and TRBJ1-5, with TRBD1 identical over 7 bases. V lost 4 bases, J lost 4 bases, and 10 bases stayed unmatched. Germline-derived CDR1 and CDR2 are MDHEN and SYDVKM. The length of the CDR3 is 16 residues. The CDR3 spells CASSSHPGQPNQPQHF. CDR3 DNA sequence: TGTGCCAGCAGTTCCCATCCGGGACAGCCTAATCAGCCCCAGCATTTT. The whole variable domain, remainder taken from reference TRBV28 and TRBJ1-5, is DVKVTQSSRYLVKRTGEKVFLECVQDMDHENMFWYRQDPGLGLRLIYFSYDVKMKEKGDIPEGYSVSREKKERFSLILESASTNQTSMYLCASSSHPGQPNQPQHFGDGTRLSIL.

This chain joins TRBV2 and TRBJ1-3; D unclear. The CDR3 has 16 residues. Germline V CDR1 and CDR2: SNHLY, FYNNEI. V lost 7 bases to trimming and J lost 0 bases, with 16 bases between them. CDR3 in amino acids: CASIGGPRRSGNTIYF. The CDR3 bases are TGTGCCAGCATTGGAGGACCGCGCCGCTCTGGAAACACCATATATTTT.

The chain has TRBV28 and TRBJ2-1; unclear D gene. Germline CDR1 reads MDHEN; CDR2 reads SYDVKM. CDR3 size: 16 residues. V was pared by 9 bases and J by 7 bases, with 25 bases between. This chain's CDR3 is CASKELRRLWPNEQFF. As DNA, the CDR3 is TGTGCCAGTAAAGAATTAAGGAGATTGTGGCCAAATGAGCAGTTCTTC.

J is TRBJ2-7 and V is TRBV4-3; 10 nucleotides line up with TRBD2. Germline loops: CDR1 LGHNA, CDR2 YSLEER. J gave up 3 bases and V 4 bases, and 3 bases lay outside the gene matches. The CDR3 is 14 amino acids. The DNA for the CDR3 is TGCGCCAGCAGCCCCCTAGCGGGGGTCTACGAGCAGTACTTC. Protein sequence: CASSPLAGVYEQYF.

The chain has TRBV27 and TRBJ2-7, with 7 bases matching TRBD1. The J segment lost 3 bases and the V segment lost 4 bases, leaving 12 bases of the junction unmatched. Germline CDR1 MNHEY, CDR2 SMNVEV (reference sequence). CDR3 length: 16 amino acids. CDR3 bases: TGTGCCAGCAGTTCCTTACAGGGGACGCCAGGCTACGAGCAGTACTTC. Translating gives CASSSLQGTPGYEQYF.

This chain uses TRBV13 with TRBJ2-7; 10 positions agree with TRBD2. Germline V CDR1 and CDR2: PRHDT, FYEKMQ (reference sequence). V trimming: 6 bases; J trimming: 6 bases; junction bases outside the gene matches: 5. This CDR3 spans 13 amino acids. The chain's CDR3 is CASRASGSSEQYF. The DNA for the CDR3 is TGTGCCAGCAGAGCTAGCGGGAGTAGCGAGCAGTACTTC.

This chain uses TRBV28 with TRBJ2-7; 10 bases are a match to TRBD2. The CDR3 sequence is 14 residues long. Per germline, CDR1 MDHEN and CDR2 SYDVKM. V shed 2 bases and J 6 bases; nucleotides not matched to a gene: 4. The CDR3 coding sequence is TGTGCCAGCAGTTTAGGACTAGCGGACGGCGAGCAGTACTTC. Its protein is CASSLGLADGEQYF.

This clone has just one count. V and J are TRBV6-5 and TRBJ2-7, with 9 positions matching TRBD2. The CDR3 covers 15 residues. Germline assignment: CDR1 MNHEY and CDR2 SVGAGI. V shed 6 bases and J 3 bases; nucleotides not matched to a gene: 9. CDR3 sequence reads: CASSPDSGSIYEQYF. The CDR3 DNA reads as TGTGCCAGCAGCCCAGATAGCGGGAGCATCTACGAGCAGTACTTC.